The rows below give T cell receptor beta chains drawn from one sample of a study of OX40 agonist ivuxolimab in advanced cancers. Assay: immunoSEQ multiplex PCR; the TCRdb copy retains only in-frame clones and omits some. Among 51,000 or so clones, 88% were seen once, and the ten largest hold 14%. Source: CD4+ or CD8+ T cells sorted from blood, taken in a trial of the OX40 agonist ivuxolimab. These receptors originate from an adult with an advanced solid tumor such as melanoma, head and neck, liver or kidney cancer. Both conserved end residues are part of each CDR3. The D gene is left open where the match is weak. The size entry is marked missing in some rows and otherwise reads once, few, many or a size class.

length	V	size	D	J	DNA	CDR3
17	TRBV7-2	-	TRBD2	TRBJ2-3	TGTGCCAGCAGCTTAGTAGCGGGGCTCGGGAGCACAGATACGCAGTATTTT	CASSLVAGLGSTDTQYF
11	TRBV4-1	once	-	TRBJ1-1	TGCGCCAGCAGCCAAGCGACTGAAGCTTTCTTT	CASSQATEAFF
14	TRBV6-6	-	-	TRBJ1-1	TGTGCCAGCAGTTCCCCGGACATTCCAACTGAAGCTTTCTTT	CASSSPDIPTEAFF
15	TRBV9	-	-	TRBJ1-2	TGTGCCAGCAGCGTAGCACGGGACCTAGGAGGTGGCTACACCTTC	CASSVARDLGGGYTF
12	TRBV19	-	-	TRBJ2-2	TGTGCCAGTAGTGGCCCCACCGGGGAGCTGTTTTTT	CASSGPTGELFF
15	TRBV5-6	-	TRBD1	TRBJ1-4	TGTGCCAGCAGCCAGCAGGGGGCAGCTAATGAAAAACTGTTTTTT	CASSQQGAANEKLFF
11	TRBV6-5	-	TRBD1	TRBJ1-2	TGTGCCAGCATTACAGGGGATGGCTACACCTTC	CASITGDGYTF
19	TRBV12-5	-	TRBD1	TRBJ1-2	TGTGCTAGTGGTTTCCAAATCCTGGGACAGGGGGCGAGGAACTATGGCTACACCTTC	CASGFQILGQGARNYGYTF
14	TRBV7-3	-	TRBD2	TRBJ2-3	TGTGCCAGCAGCGGGGGACTAGCGGCAGATACGCAGTATTTT	CASSGGLAADTQYF
15	TRBV4-1	-	TRBD1	TRBJ1-2	TGCGCCAGCAGCCATACCCAGGACAGGGGAAATGGCTACACCTTC	CASSHTQDRGNGYTF
14	TRBV29-1	many	-	TRBJ2-3	TGCAGCGTTCCCCCCGTTCCTAGCACAGATACGCAGTATTTT	CSVPPVPSTDTQYF
14	TRBV7-6	-	-	TRBJ2-3	TGTGCCAGCAGCCCTACCCGCCTTGCAGATACGCAGTATTTT	CASSPTRLADTQYF
15	TRBV7-9	-	-	TRBJ2-1	TGTGCCAGCAGCTTGAGACAGTACCCCTACAATGAGCAGTTCTTC	CASSLRQYPYNEQFF
14	TRBV30	-	-	TRBJ1-1	TGTGCCTGGAGTGTAAGGGAGCTGAACACTGAAGCTTTCTTT	CAWSVRELNTEAFF
14	TRBV6-1	few	TRBD1	TRBJ1-5	TGTGCCAGCAGGGGACAGGGGGCAGGTCAGCCCCAGCATTTT	CASRGQGAGQPQHF
16	TRBV9	-	TRBD2	TRBJ2-1	TGTGCCAGCAGCCCTTATGGACTAGCGGGGGGCAATGAGCAGTTCTTC	CASSPYGLAGGNEQFF
16	TRBV11-2	-	-	TRBJ2-7	TGTGCCAGCAGCTTAGCGTCGCAGGGTGGATCCTACGAGCAGTACTTC	CASSLASQGGSYEQYF
16	TRBV4-3	-	-	TRBJ1-1	TGCGCCAGCAGCCAAGATTCGGGCACGACGGGCACTGAAGCTTTCTTT	CASSQDSGTTGTEAFF
14	TRBV6-6	-	-	TRBJ1-1	TGTGCCAGCAGTTACTTTACAGGGAACACTGAAGCTTTCTTT	CASSYFTGNTEAFF
14	TRBV13	-	-	TRBJ2-5	TGTGCCAGCAGCTTCCGCGGGGCCGAGGAGACCCAGTACTTC	CASSFRGAEETQYF
13	TRBV15	-	TRBD1	TRBJ2-7	TGTGCCACCAGCAGGGACAGGGGGCACGAGCAGTACTTC	CATSRDRGHEQYF
13	TRBV7-9	-	TRBD1	TRBJ2-1	TGTGCCAGCAGCCGGGACAGCTACAATGAGCAGTTCTTC	CASSRDSYNEQFF
13	TRBV7-6	-	-	TRBJ1-2	TGTGCCAGCAGCCCTTTACAGGGCTATGGCTACACCTTC	CASSPLQGYGYTF
14	TRBV5-5	-	TRBD1	TRBJ1-2	TGTGCCAGCAGCAGACAGGGGGGGAACTATGGCTACACCTTC	CASSRQGGNYGYTF
15	TRBV30	-	-	TRBJ1-5	TGTGCCTGGACCAGTGGGGCAATTAGCAATCAGCCCCAGCATTTT	CAWTSGAISNQPQHF
16	TRBV23-1	-	-	TRBJ1-5	TGCGCCAGCAGTCAATCGAGGGGAGGATGCAATCAGCCCCAGCATTTT	CASSQSRGGCNQPQHF
16	TRBV19	-	TRBD1	TRBJ1-2	TGTGCCAGTAGGAAGGGACAGGGGGCAGTTAGTAATGGCTACACCTTC	CASRKGQGAVSNGYTF
17	TRBV9	-	TRBD1	TRBJ1-3	TGTGCCAGCAGCGTCGCCGGGACAGGTTATGCTGGAAACACCATATATTTT	CASSVAGTGYAGNTIYF
14	TRBV15	-	-	TRBJ2-7	TGTGCCACCAGCAGAGTAAGGGGGGCCGACGAGCAGTACTTC	CATSRVRGADEQYF
17	TRBV11-1	once	-	TRBJ2-6	TGTGCCAGCAGCCGAACATCATGGGGCTCTGGGGCCAACGTCCTGACTTTC	CASSRTSWGSGANVLTF
13	TRBV9	-	-	TRBJ2-7	TGTGCCAGCAGCGTAGCAGGGGCAGACGAGCAGTACTTC	CASSVAGADEQYF
14	TRBV7-8	once	-	TRBJ2-7	TGTGCCAGCAGCCATGCTGGCCGAGACTACGAGCAGTACTTC	CASSHAGRDYEQYF
16	TRBV27	-	-	TRBJ2-3	TGTGCCAGCAGTCTGACAGAAGGGGCCCCCACGGATACGCAGTATTTT	CASSLTEGAPTDTQYF
17	TRBV7-8	-	TRBD1	TRBJ1-2	TGTGCCAGCAGCCGCCGGGACAGGGACCTTCCTAACTATGGCTACACCTTC	CASSRRDRDLPNYGYTF
16	TRBV19	-	TRBD1	TRBJ1-1	TGTGCCAGTAGCCCCCGTCAGACAGGGGAGAAAGCTGAAGCTTTCTTT	CASSPRQTGEKAEAFF
15	TRBV4-1	-	-	TRBJ1-1	TGCGCCAGCAGCCCCCCCGGGGCGGTGAACACTGAAGCTTTCTTT	CASSPPGAVNTEAFF
13	TRBV2	-	-	TRBJ1-5	TGTGCCAGCAGGAGGGGGAGCAATCAGCCCCAGCATTTT	CASRRGSNQPQHF
11	TRBV5-4	-	-	TRBJ1-1	TGTGCCAGCAGCTTGGGAGGGGAAGCTTTCTTT	CASSLGGEAFF
14	TRBV7-6	-	-	TRBJ1-1	TGTGCCAGCAGCTCCCTTGGTGCGAACACTGAAGCTTTCTTT	CASSSLGANTEAFF
13	TRBV30	-	-	TRBJ1-1	TGTGCCTGTATCCCGGGAATGAACACTGAAGCTTTCTTT	CACIPGMNTEAFF
14	TRBV7-6	-	-	TRBJ1-1	TGTGCCAGCAGCCTCTCGGCGGGTCGAATAGAGGCTTTCTTT	CASSLSAGRIEAFF
13	TRBV5-4	-	-	TRBJ1-2	TGTGCCAGCAGCCAACATGACGTCGATGGCTACACCTTC	CASSQHDVDGYTF
14	TRBV5-1	-	TRBD1	TRBJ1-4	TGCGCCAGCAGCTCCGGGACAGGGGTTGAAAAACTGTTTTTT	CASSSGTGVEKLFF
15	TRBV6-6	-	-	TRBJ1-1	TGTGCCAGCAGTTACACAACCCCAGGACAGTTTGAAGCTTTCTTT	CASSYTTPGQFEAFF
15	TRBV4-1	-	TRBD2	TRBJ2-1	TGCGCCAGCAGCCATCGACTAGCGGGAGACAATGAGCAGTTCTTC	CASSHRLAGDNEQFF